Sequencing of this TCR beta chain was carried out in a study of T cells in localized non-small cell lung cancer. Notes on the study in general: Measurement of T cell clonality placed uninvolved adjacent lung highest, above the level in tumor. Prolonged overall survival went with higher T cell density in the blood.

Clones were read by immunoSEQ multiplex PCR, and TCRdb kept only the in-frame ones, dropping some. The sample consists of about 59,000 clones, 85% to 90% of them appearing once. As to this clone: Antigen specificity is unknown.

The CDR3 is made up of 15 amino acids. V was clipped by 5 bases and J by 2 bases; unmatched bases: 4. From germline, CDR1 is SGHTA and CDR2 FQGTGA. This receptor was obtained from a woman aged 40-69 years with stage I lung adenocarcinoma. This specimen consisted of peripheral blood, obtained before any cancer treatment. V and J are TRBV7-3 and TRBJ2-2; 8 bases line up with TRBD2. The DNA for the CDR3 is TGTGCCAGCAGCACTAGCGGAATTAACACCGGGGAGCTGTTTTTT. Translated: CASSTSGINTGELFF.